This T cell receptor (beta chain) was obtained from a study of cytomegalovirus exposure and HLA in healthy donors. The overall study: The same platform was used for the 120 or so validation repertoires as for the 666 first-cohort repertoires, as reported in a later analysis. Notes on the study in general: Testing in vitro showed a few CMV-associated chains specific for CMV antigens.

Comment on this clone: Its cognate antigen is unknown.

Separation from the 666-subject first cohort characterized the roughly 120-subject validation cohort, to which the donors belonged. Here immunoSEQ multiplex PCR was the method, and the copy in TCRdb shows in-frame clones only, minus some. The sample carries 60,000 to 70,000 clones, more than 85% recorded once. Sample: PBMCs. The receptor was derived from a man between 18 and 35 years old in good health and CMV-seropositive.

CDR3 protein: CASRGIRAGFLSGANVLTF. The CDR3 DNA reads TGTGCCAGTAGGGGGATTCGGGCGGGATTCCTCTCTGGGGCCAACGTCCTGACTTTC. This chain links TRBV19 with TRBJ2-6; D may be TRBD2 (6 bases). V was trimmed by 6 bases and J by 0 bases, leaving 21 bases between them. The germline V gene has CDR1 LNHDA and CDR2 SQIVND (reference sequence). The CDR3 contains 19 residues.